The 15 T cell receptor beta chains listed next were all sequenced from one sample in a study of beta chain features in type 1 diabetes. Regarding the study as a whole: People with Type 1 diabetes carried modestly yet significantly shorter TCRB CDR3s in all four CD4+ subsets.

Isolated RNA was reverse transcribed in full, so expressed TCRB transcripts were sequenced. Using immunoSEQ multiplex PCR, the repertoire was profiled, and TCRdb retains in-frame clones only, with some absent. There are about 150,000 clones in the sample; 10% occur only once, and under 0.55% lies in the top ten. These receptors have no known antigen. Material for sequencing was central memory CD4+ T cells from blood. The receptors here all came from a man aged 25 to 45 with type 1 diabetes.

J is TRBJ2-2 and V is TRBV5-1, with 7 nucleotides matching TRBD2. The CDR3 has 14 residues. V lost 5 bases, J lost 0 bases, and 1 base stayed unmatched. Germline-derived CDR1 and CDR2 are SGHRS and YFSETQ. CDR3 DNA sequence: TGCGCCAGCAGGCTAGCGGCGAACACCGGGGAGCTGTTTTTT. Translated, it gives CASRLAANTGELFF.

This rearrangement joins TRBV27 to TRBJ2-1; 10 positions match TRBD2. This CDR3 comprises 15 residues. Germline V gene lookup returns CDR1 MNHEY and CDR2 SMNVEV (reference sequence). The J segment lost 8 bases and the V segment lost 3 bases, leaving 7 bases of the junction unmatched. CDR3 region: CASSFQAGGGYEQFF. In nucleotides, the CDR3 is TGTGCCAGCAGTTTTCAAGCGGGAGGGGGCTATGAGCAGTTCTTC.

This CDR3 reads CASSQEQGSTEAFF. As DNA, the CDR3 is TGCGCCAGCAGCCAAGAACAGGGGAGCACTGAAGCTTTCTTT. This chain joins TRBV4-1 and TRBJ1-1; 7 bases line up with TRBD1. The CDR3 length is 14 residues. V shed 0 bases, J shed 4 bases, and the junction held 2 bases outside the gene matches. The germline V gene has CDR1 MGHRA and CDR2 YSYEKL.

This clone has just a few counts. The chain carries TRBV13 and TRBJ2-1; 8 bases line up with TRBD2. Trimming removed 6 bases from V and 4 bases from J; junction bases left unmatched: 8. The CDR3 runs to 15 residues. Germline V gene data show CDR1 as PRHDT and CDR2 as FYEKMQ (reference sequence). DNA of the CDR3: TGTGCCAGCAGTCCACTAGCGGCCGGGTACAATGAGCAGTTCTTC. Protein sequence: CASSPLAAGYNEQFF.

V gene TRBV28 combines with J gene TRBJ2-2; unclear D gene. V gave up 5 bases and J gave up 5 bases, with 6 bases separating them. The CDR3 contains 12 residues. Looked up from germline, CDR1 is MDHEN and CDR2 is SYDVKM. The CDR3 region is CASSPSTGELFF. In DNA form, the CDR3 reads TGTGCCAGCAGTCCCTCTACCGGGGAGCTGTTTTTT.

This clone turned up a few times. This chain links TRBV14 with TRBJ1-2; D gene unclear. Germline CDR1 reads SGHDN; CDR2 reads FVKESK. V was shortened by 3 bases and J by 3 bases, with 11 bases between the two germline ends. CDR3 length: 14 amino acids. This CDR3 reads CASSQSIMDYGYTF. CDR3 bases: TGTGCCAGCAGCCAGAGCATAATGGACTATGGCTACACCTTC.

CDR3 protein: CASSTGLEAFF. DNA for the CDR3: TGTGCCAGTAGTACAGGACTAGAAGCTTTCTTT. The V call is TRBV19, the J call TRBJ1-1; D remains unclear. CDR1 LNHDA and CDR2 SQIVND come from the germline V gene (reference sequence). V lost 4 bases and J 8 bases, leaving 8 bases between the germline ends. This CDR3 region has 11 residues.

This clone occurred once. The chain carries TRBV19 and TRBJ2-7, with D possibly TRBD1 on 5 matching bases. This CDR3 region has 14 residues. CDR1 LNHDA and CDR2 SQIVND come from the germline V gene (reference sequence). The ends were cut back, 4 bases at V and 4 bases at J, with 14 bases in the middle. DNA of the CDR3: TGTGCCAGTAGTACCACAGGTGGATCTTACGAGCAGTACTTC. It codes for CASSTTGGSYEQYF.

In this sample, this clone turned up a few times. The rearrangement uses TRBV7-9 and TRBJ1-1, with D uncertain. The V and J ends lost 1 base and 0 bases respectively, with 15 bases between them. CDR3 length: 17 residues. Germline V lookup: CDR1 SEHNR, CDR2 FQNEAQ (reference sequence). The CDR3 loop reads CASSLGVNVDLNTEAFF. The CDR3 DNA is TGTGCCAGCAGCTTAGGTGTAAACGTGGACTTGAACACTGAAGCTTTCTTT.

The rearrangement links TRBV5-1 to TRBJ2-3, with 14 bases identical to TRBD2. Germline values: CDR1 SGHRS, CDR2 YFSETQ. V was clipped by 1 base and J by 5 bases; unmatched bases: 6. This CDR3 has 17 residues. CDR3: CASSLNPGLAGVDTQYF. In DNA form, the CDR3 reads TGCGCCAGCAGCTTGAACCCGGGACTAGCGGGAGTAGATACGCAGTATTTT.

The chain joins TRBV29-1 to TRBJ2-7; 9 positions match TRBD1. This CDR3 spans 12 amino acids. Germline V gives CDR1 SQVTM, CDR2 ANQGSEA. V lost 7 bases and J lost 3; bases outside the gene matches: 4. The CDR3 DNA reads as TGCAGCGCCGGGGGACAGGGCTACGAGCAGTACTTC. This gives the protein CSAGGQGYEQYF.

V is TRBV27 and J is TRBJ1-1; TRBD1 matches at 7 bases. J gave up 1 base and V 5 bases, and 7 bases lay outside the gene matches. CDR1 is MNHEY and CDR2 is SMNVEV in the germline V gene (reference sequence). The CDR3 sequence is 15 residues long. CDR3 nucleotide sequence: TGTGCCAGCAGTCATGACCACAGGGGGAACACTGAAGCTTTCTTT. Translating gives CASSHDHRGNTEAFF.

V and J are TRBV7-9 and TRBJ2-7, with 8 bases identical to TRBD1. Germline V gene sequence: CDR1 SEHNR, CDR2 FQNEAQ (reference sequence). The CDR3 loop spans 15 amino acids. Germline trimming cut 4 bases from V and 4 bases from J; bases unmatched to any gene: 9. The CDR3 loop is CASSWGQAPGYEQYF. The CDR3 coding sequence is TGTGCCAGCAGCTGGGGACAGGCCCCCGGGTACGAGCAGTACTTC.

The chain combines TRBV28 with TRBJ2-1, with 7 positions matching TRBD2. Germline CDR1 and CDR2: MDHEN and SYDVKM. Unmatched junction bases numbered 14, after V lost 9 bases and J lost 6 bases. The CDR3 length is 15 residues. The CDR3 protein is CARPGGRKWSNEQFF. In DNA form, the CDR3 reads TGTGCCAGGCCCGGCGGGAGAAAATGGAGCAATGAGCAGTTCTTC. Together with reference TRBV28 and TRBJ2-1, the CDR3 gives the full variable domain: DVKVTQSSRYLVKRTGEKVFLECVQDMDHENMFWYRQDPGLGLRLIYFSYDVKMKEKGDIPEGYSVSREKKERFSLILESASTNQTSMYLCARPGGRKWSNEQFFGPGTRLTVL.

This rearrangement joins TRBV11-2 to TRBJ2-5, with D maybe TRBD2 (5 bases). This CDR3 has 13 residues. Trimming stripped 4 bases from V and 3 bases from J, with 9 bases between. The germline V gene has CDR1 SGHAT and CDR2 FQNNGV. The CDR3 loop reads CASSSTGKETQYF. DNA of the CDR3: TGTGCCAGCAGCTCGACGGGAAAAGAGACCCAGTACTTC. The complete variable domain, with remaining parts taken from reference TRBV11-2 and TRBJ2-5, reads EAGVAQSPRYKIIEKRQSVAFWCNPISGHATLYWYQQILGQGPKLLIQFQNNGVVDDSQLPKDRFSAERLKGVDSTLKIQPAKLEDSAVYLCASSSTGKETQYFGPGTRLLVL.